This record concerns one T cell receptor beta chain sequence. Its antigen is unknown. The data were taken from a study of T cell responses to AZD1222 COVID-19 vaccine. Study context: Some second doses came at about 4 weeks and others at about 12 weeks; these were pooled.

This table comes from immunoSEQ multiplex PCR, and its TCRdb copy is limited to in-frame clones, with some not included. This table holds about 110,000 clones, around 90% found once. Study-wide findings and caveats: Compared with day 0, the breadth and depth of the Spike-specific TCR repertoire rose significantly after two doses of AZD1222.

This CDR3 is built from 13 residues. V gave up 10 bases and J gave up 2 bases, with 12 bases separating them. The germline V gene has CDR1 MDHEN and CDR2 SYDVKM. The chain carries TRBV28 and TRBJ1-5, with D hard to call. This material consisted of peripheral blood, taken on day 0 of AZD1222 vaccination. The TCR sequence derives from an adult in good health. The CDR3: CATTFVGNQPQHF. CDR3 DNA sequence: TGTGCCACCACCTTCGTCGGCAATCAGCCCCAGCATTTT. The variable domain in full, completed from reference TRBV28 and TRBJ1-5, reads DVKVTQSSRYLVKRTGEKVFLECVQDMDHENMFWYRQDPGLGLRLIYFSYDVKMKEKGDIPEGYSVSREKKERFSLILESASTNQTSMYLCATTFVGNQPQHFGDGTRLSIL.